These 29 T cell receptor beta chains came from one sample sequenced in a study of TIL therapy for anti-PD-1-resistant metastatic lung cancer. The libraries were made with immunoSEQ v3. Clones were sequenced by immunoSEQ multiplex PCR, and TCRdb holds only the in-frame ones, with some missing. Of about 44,000 clones in the sample, around 79% were seen once. Regarding time point: pre-treatment sample, taken before nivolumab and TIL therapy. Specimen: blood, collected at baseline. These receptors came from a man between 65 and 85 years old with non-small cell lung cancer.

The rearrangement links TRBV27 to TRBJ1-4; maybe TRBD1 (5 bases). Germline CDR1 reads MNHEY; CDR2 reads SMNVEV (reference sequence). The ends were cut back, 5 bases at V and 0 bases at J, with 16 bases in the middle. The CDR3 length is 17 residues. The CDR3 nucleotides are TGTGCCAGCAGTCCCTGGGGGGGGAGCTCAACTAATGAAAAACTGTTTTTT. It yields the protein CASSPWGGSSTNEKLFF. Filled out from reference TRBV27 and TRBJ1-4, the complete variable domain reads EAQVTQNPRYLITVTGKKLTVTCSQNMNHEYMSWYRQDPGLGLRQIYYSMNVEVTDKGDVPEGYKVSRKEKRNFPLILESPSPNQTSLYFCASSPWGGSSTNEKLFFGSGTQLSVL.

This sequence joins TRBV5-1 and TRBJ1-1, with D unclear. Germline CDR1 and CDR2: SGHRS and YFSETQ. V lost 0 bases and J lost 2, with 11 bases in between. The CDR3 is 15 amino acids. In DNA, the CDR3 is TGCGCCAGCAGCTTGGTGTCAGGCCCTAACACTGAAGCTTTCTTT. This sequence encodes CASSLVSGPNTEAFF. The whole variable domain, filled in from reference TRBV5-1 and TRBJ1-1, reads KAGVTQTPRYLIKTRGQQVTLSCSPISGHRSVSWYQQTPGQGLQFLFEYFSETQRNKGNFPGRFSGRQFSNSRSEMNVSTLELGDSALYLCASSLVSGPNTEAFFGQGTRLTVV.

The chain employs TRBV15 and TRBJ2-4, with D possibly called TRBD1 or TRBD2 (5 bases each). Germline V gene data show CDR1 as LNHNV and CDR2 as YYDKDF (reference sequence). V dropped 7 bases and J dropped 6 bases, with 16 bases sitting between them. This CDR3 comprises 14 residues. CDR3 sequence (DNA): TGTGCCACCAACCGTCCGGGGCCGAGAAACATTCAGTACTTC. Translating it yields CATNRPGPRNIQYF.

The count of this clone is one. This sequence joins TRBV19 and TRBJ1-1, with TRBD1 as a possible D gene (5 bases). CDR3 length: 14 amino acids. Germline V gene lookup returns CDR1 LNHDA and CDR2 SQIVND (reference sequence). The V end was cut by 0 bases, the J end by 9 bases, with 14 bases between. The CDR3 sequence is CASSIDPVSGKAFF. As DNA, the CDR3 is TGTGCCAGTAGTATAGATCCTGTGTCAGGGAAAGCTTTCTTT.

This clone turned up a few times. The rearrangement links TRBV4-3 to TRBJ2-6; TRBD1 matches 8 bases. Trimming at V came to 0 bases and at J to 2 bases, leaving 0 bases not matched to a gene. CDR3 length: 16 residues. CDR1 is LGHNA and CDR2 is YSLEER in the germline V gene. In DNA form, the CDR3 reads TGCGCCAGCAGCCAAGAGGACAGGGCTGGGGCCAACGTCCTGACTTTC. Translating it yields CASSQEDRAGANVLTF.

The rearrangement uses TRBV7-9 and TRBJ1-1; D perhaps matches TRBD1 (6 bases). The ends were cut back, 4 bases at V and 3 bases at J, with 12 bases in the middle. CDR1 and CDR2 (germline): SEHNR, FQNEAQ (reference sequence). This CDR3 has 14 amino acids. CDR3 residues: CASSSQGWDTEAFF. The CDR3 bases are TGTGCCAGCAGCTCACAGGGTTGGGACACTGAAGCTTTCTTT.

CDR3 DNA sequence: TGTGCCAGCAGCTCGGGACTAGCCCCAGATACGCAGTATTTT. Translating it yields CASSSGLAPDTQYF. J is TRBJ2-3 and V is TRBV7-6; 9 bases are a match to TRBD2. Germline CDR1 is SGHVS and CDR2 is FNYEAQ. The CDR3 totals 14 residues. The V segment lost 4 bases and the J segment 4 bases; nucleotides outside the gene matches: 3. Drawing the rest from reference TRBV7-6 and TRBJ2-3, the complete variable domain is GAGVSQSPRYKVTKRGQDVALRCDPISGHVSLYWYRQALGQGPEFLTYFNYEAQQDKSGLPNDRFSAERPEGSISTLTIQRTEQRDSAMYRCASSSGLAPDTQYFGPGTRLTVL.

This clone was picked up one time. The DNA of the CDR3 is TGTGCCACCAGCAGAGAAGGTTTCCTGGGAGCTTTCTTT. Its translation is CATSREGFLGAFF. V usage is TRBV15 and J usage is TRBJ1-1; unclear D gene. Trimming cost V 0 bases and J 10 bases, with 12 bases left between them. CDR3 length: 13 residues. Germline V lookup: CDR1 LNHNV, CDR2 YYDKDF (reference sequence).

CDR3 sequence: CSVVQGGDTQYF. The CDR3 nucleotides read TGCAGCGTTGTACAGGGGGGCGATACGCAGTATTTT. This chain links TRBV29-1 with TRBJ2-3, with 8 nucleotides matching TRBD1. CDR3 size: 12 residues. Germline CDR1 and CDR2: SQVTM and ANQGSEA. The V segment lost 4 bases and the J segment 6 bases; nucleotides outside the gene matches: 3.

The chain recombines TRBV5-1 with TRBJ1-4; 7 bases align to TRBD1. With 3 bases clipped from V and 8 bases from J, the junction kept 7 bases outside the gene matches. The CDR3 length is 14 residues. Germline V gene sequence: CDR1 SGHRS, CDR2 YFSETQ. CDR3 in amino acids: CASSSQGPGEKLFF. As DNA, the CDR3 is TGCGCCAGCAGCTCACAGGGGCCAGGCGAAAAACTGTTTTTT. The full variable domain, with the rest looked up from reference TRBV5-1 and TRBJ1-4, is KAGVTQTPRYLIKTRGQQVTLSCSPISGHRSVSWYQQTPGQGLQFLFEYFSETQRNKGNFPGRFSGRQFSNSRSEMNVSTLELGDSALYLCASSSQGPGEKLFFGSGTQLSVL.

V gene TRBV7-8 combines with J gene TRBJ2-1, with 15 bases identical to TRBD2. This CDR3 region has 18 residues. In germline, CDR1 is SGHVS, CDR2 FQNEAQ. J gave up 2 bases and V 3 bases, and 5 bases lay outside the gene matches. The CDR3 sequence is CASSLAGLAGGAYNEQFF. In nucleotides, the CDR3 is TGTGCCAGCAGCTTGGCGGGACTAGCGGGAGGAGCCTACAATGAGCAGTTCTTC.

The chain joins TRBV7-9 to TRBJ1-1; 8 positions match TRBD1. Germline V lookup: CDR1 SEHNR, CDR2 FQNEAQ (reference sequence). Trimming took 5 bases from V and 6 from J; bases not matched to a gene: 2. This CDR3 spans 12 amino acids. CDR3 sequence: CASSQQGAEAFF. The DNA for the CDR3 is TGTGCCAGCAGCCAACAGGGGGCTGAAGCTTTCTTT. Complete variable domain (other parts from reference TRBV7-9 and TRBJ1-1): DTGVSQNPRHKITKRGQNVTFRCDPISEHNRLYWYRQTLGQGPEFLTYFQNEAQLEKSRLLSDRFSAERPKGSFSTLEIQRTEQGDSAMYLCASSQQGAEAFFGQGTRLTVV.

This clone showed up just a few times. This CDR3 is CASSARSSEAFF. In DNA form, the CDR3 reads TGTGCCAGCAGTGCCAGGTCAAGTGAAGCTTTCTTT. The rearrangement uses TRBV2 and TRBJ1-1; D is unclear. Trimming shortened V by 4 bases and J by 7 bases, and 10 bases separated the two germline ends. Germline CDR1 and CDR2: SNHLY and FYNNEI. The length of the CDR3 is 12 residues.

CDR3 sequence reads: CASSLGLAGVNEQFF. CDR3 DNA sequence: TGTGCCAGCAGCCTGGGACTAGCGGGAGTTAATGAGCAGTTCTTC. The V and J genes are TRBV14 and TRBJ2-1; TRBD2 matches at 14 bases. Germline V gene data show CDR1 as SGHDN and CDR2 as FVKESK. V was pared by 4 bases and J by 7 bases, with 3 bases of the junction left unmatched. The CDR3 is 15 residues long.

This clone was observed a single time. J is TRBJ2-2 and V is TRBV5-1; 7 positions match TRBD2. The V segment lost 4 bases and the J segment 0 bases; nucleotides outside the gene matches: 3. CDR1 and CDR2 (germline): SGHRS, YFSETQ. This CDR3 spans 15 amino acids. The DNA for the CDR3 is TGCGCCAGCAGCCTAGCGGAGGCGAACACCGGGGAGCTGTTTTTT. It codes for CASSLAEANTGELFF.

The chain uses TRBV15 and TRBJ2-1, with 11 positions matching TRBD1. Trimming at V came to 8 bases and at J to 7 bases, leaving 10 bases not matched to a gene. Germline assignment: CDR1 LNHNV and CDR2 YYDKDF (reference sequence). CDR3 size: 15 residues. CDR3 sequence reads: CATRKGQGVMNEQFF. In DNA form, the CDR3 reads TGTGCCACCCGGAAGGGACAGGGGGTTATGAATGAGCAGTTCTTC.

This clone was seen only a few times. V and J are TRBV2 and TRBJ2-7, with D perhaps TRBD2 (6 bases). Germline V CDR1 and CDR2: SNHLY, FYNNEI. V lost 2 bases to trimming and J lost 7 bases, with 12 bases between them. The CDR3 spans 13 residues. CDR3 amino acids: CASSEPGVREQYF. CDR3 nucleotide sequence: TGTGCCAGCAGTGAACCGGGGGTGAGGGAGCAGTACTTC.

This chain connects TRBV7-2 to TRBJ2-7; D not certain. This CDR3 has 13 amino acids. Germline V gene lookup returns CDR1 SGHTA and CDR2 FQGNSA. V was cut by 4 bases and J by 0 bases, with 7 bases left in between. CDR3 sequence (DNA): TGTGCCAGCAGCTCAGACGGCTCCTACGAGCAGTACTTC. Translated, it gives CASSSDGSYEQYF.

The chain joins TRBV5-1 to TRBJ2-3, with a possible D match to TRBD2 (5 bases). V was cut by 1 base and J by 2 bases, with 8 bases left in between. This CDR3 is built from 14 residues. Germline assignment: CDR1 SGHRS and CDR2 YFSETQ. CDR3: CASSLSDYTDTQYF. Written as DNA, the CDR3 is TGCGCCAGCAGCTTGAGCGACTACACAGATACGCAGTATTTT.

The V gene is TRBV29-1, the J gene TRBJ2-3; 9 bases are a match to TRBD2. The CDR3 has 12 amino acids. CDR1 SQVTM and CDR2 ANQGSEA come from the germline V gene. V shed 0 bases, J shed 11 bases, and the junction held 3 bases outside the gene matches. The CDR3 reads CSVEEDSGRQYF. The DNA for the CDR3 is TGCAGCGTTGAAGAAGATAGCGGGAGGCAGTATTTT.

The chain joins TRBV28 to TRBJ2-7, with 7 bases fitting TRBD1. The trim removed 11 bases at V and 4 bases at J, leaving 11 bases unmatched. Germline V gene sequence: CDR1 MDHEN, CDR2 SYDVKM. This CDR3 is 13 amino acids long. The CDR3 DNA sequence: TGTGCCGCTGGGGACAGCTCGATTTACGAGCAGTACTTC. Protein sequence: CAAGDSSIYEQYF.

To note about this clone: The sample carries other DNA sequences with the same CDR3. The V gene is TRBV9, the J gene TRBJ2-7; 12 nucleotides match TRBD2. With 4 bases clipped from V and 4 bases from J, the junction kept 3 bases outside the gene matches. The germline V gene encodes CDR1 SGDLS and CDR2 YYNGEE. The CDR3 spans 14 residues. CDR3 sequence: CASSSGLAGYEQYF. The CDR3 coding sequence is TGTGCCAGCAGCTCTGGACTAGCGGGGTACGAGCAGTACTTC. Full variable domain (rest looked up from reference TRBV9 and TRBJ2-7): DSGVTQTPKHLITATGQRVTLRCSPRSGDLSVYWYQQSLDQGLQFLIQYYNGEERAKGNILERFSAQQFPDLHSELNLSSLELGDSALYFCASSSGLAGYEQYFGPGTRLTVT.

The rearrangement uses TRBV7-9 and TRBJ1-1, with D tentatively TRBD1 (6 bases). V was shortened by 5 bases and J by 10 bases, with 17 bases between the two germline ends. The CDR3 has 13 residues. Germline CDR1 and CDR2: SEHNR and FQNEAQ (reference sequence). The CDR3 bases are TGTGCCAGCAGCCAGACTACAGGGCTGAGAGCTTTCTTT. It translates to CASSQTTGLRAFF.

V usage is TRBV19 and J usage is TRBJ1-5, with D possibly being TRBD1 (5 bases). The CDR3 consists of 12 residues. Germline CDR1 reads LNHDA; CDR2 reads SQIVND (reference sequence). The V and J ends lost 5 bases and 7 bases respectively, with 9 bases between them. DNA of the CDR3: TGTGCCAGTAGTTCAGGGATGCAGCCCCAGCATTTT. Protein product: CASSSGMQPQHF. The full variable domain, rest sourced from reference TRBV19 and TRBJ1-5, is DGGITQSPKYLFRKEGQNVTLSCEQNLNHDAMYWYRQDPGQGLRLIYYSQIVNDFQKGDIAEGYSVSREKKESFPLTVTSAQKNPTAFYLCASSSGMQPQHFGDGTRLSIL.

CDR3 sequence reads: CAIRLAGNTGELFF. In nucleotides, the CDR3 is TGTGCCATCAGGCTAGCGGGAAACACCGGGGAGCTGTTTTTT. The gene calls are TRBV10-3 and TRBJ2-2; 9 bases are a match to TRBD2. Per germline, CDR1 ENHRY and CDR2 SYGVKD. V shed 6 bases, J shed 2 bases, and the junction held 1 base outside the gene matches. This CDR3 has 14 amino acids.

The chain is built from TRBV27 and TRBJ2-5; D unresolved. V was pared by 3 bases and J by 5 bases, with 4 bases between. CDR1 is MNHEY and CDR2 is SMNVEV in the germline V gene (reference sequence). The CDR3 is made up of 11 amino acids. The CDR3 here is CASSFRETQYF. The CDR3, as DNA: TGTGCCAGCAGTTTTAGGGAGACCCAGTACTTC.

This chain connects TRBV7-2 to TRBJ1-1; no clear D. Trimming left V 5 bases short and J 1 base short, with 8 bases between. This CDR3 spans 13 amino acids. Germline V gene lookup returns CDR1 SGHTA and CDR2 FQGNSA. The CDR3 loop is CASSQHQNTEAFF. The DNA for the CDR3 is TGTGCCAGCAGCCAACACCAGAACACTGAAGCTTTCTTT.

The chain combines TRBV27 with TRBJ2-5, with a weak D call TRBD1 (6 bases). The CDR3 extends over 14 amino acids. Germline V gene data show CDR1 as MNHEY and CDR2 as SMNVEV (reference sequence). The V and J ends lost 2 bases and 5 bases respectively, with 12 bases between them. The CDR3 DNA follows: TGTGCCAGCAGTTTAGGGGCGCAGGGGGAGACCCAGTACTTC. This codes for CASSLGAQGETQYF.

In this sample, this clone turned up a few times. The chain is built from TRBV4-2 and TRBJ1-4; tentatively, D is TRBD1 (5 bases). The CDR3 sequence is 18 residues long. V lost 0 bases and J 5 bases, leaving 19 bases between the germline ends. The germline CDR1 and CDR2 sequences are LGHNA and YNFKEQ. The CDR3 region is CASSQDGVVGRVNEKLFF. The CDR3 nucleotides are TGTGCCAGCAGCCAAGATGGGGTGGTCGGCAGGGTCAATGAAAAACTGTTTTTT.